This TCR beta chain emerged from a study of T cell responses to AZD1222 COVID-19 vaccine. Clones were sequenced by immunoSEQ multiplex PCR, and TCRdb holds only the in-frame ones, with some missing. Of some 100,000 clones detected, about 93% appear once; the ten largest clones hold about 3.4%. Whole-study findings and limits: It was only 6 or 7 AZD1222 recipients who were seropositive at baseline.

Trimming took 1 base from V and 1 from J, leaving 10 bases between them. Looked up from germline, CDR1 is LGHNA and CDR2 is YSLEER. CDR3 size: 15 residues. This clone appeared a single time. The antigen is unknown. This clonotype was obtained from an adult who received the AZD1222 COVID-19 vaccine. The sample in question was peripheral blood, obtained 28 days after the second AZD1222 dose. This rearrangement joins TRBV4-3 to TRBJ1-1, with D unclear. CDR3 region: CASSQGSGRNTEAFF. The CDR3 nucleotides are TGCGCCAGCAGCCAAGGCTCGGGGAGGAACACTGAAGCTTTCTTT.